A single T cell receptor (beta chain) is shown here with its context. The record originates from a study of blood T cell repertoires in COVID-19. The overall study: The study drew acute and convalescent COVID-19 samples from the United States, Italy and Spain. PBMCs, B-cell-depleted T cells, or T cells provided the cDNA or gDNA that made up the material.

Original processing methods: By means of reference gene primer amplification, nucleated cell counts were estimated. TCRdb's table, derived via immunoSEQ multiplex PCR, lists solely in-frame clones and lacks some. V and J calls and clone size are given by that table; D and trimming were obtained from the DNA. This sample carries tens of thousands of clones, around 82% of them seen once, and the ten largest clones take roughly 22%. The sample was peripheral blood. This clonotype was sampled from a human donor in a cohort sampled during active COVID-19.

Written as DNA, the CDR3 is TGTGCCAGCAGCCCCCACAGGGGCGATCAGCCCCAGCATTTT. Translated, it gives CASSPHRGDQPQHF. This sequence joins TRBV9 and TRBJ1-5; 7 bases align to TRBD1. The CDR3 is made up of 14 amino acids. V lost 4 bases and J lost 5; bases outside the gene matches: 6. CDR1 is SGDLS, CDR2 YYNGEE, per germline.